Below are 8 T cell receptor beta chains sequenced from a single sample in a study of blood T cell repertoires in COVID-19. The assay was immunoSEQ multiplex PCR, and TCRdb's table has in-frame clones only and misses some. The sample contains hundreds of thousands of clones, more than 70% of which appear only once. Sequencing was carried out using peripheral blood. The receptors derive from a woman between 55 and 75 years old with COVID-19, enrolled during active disease.

The V and J genes are TRBV19 and TRBJ1-5; 7 bases line up with TRBD1. With V trimmed by 4 bases and J by 0 bases, 6 bases remained unmatched. Germline V gives CDR1 LNHDA, CDR2 SQIVND (reference sequence). This CDR3 has 16 residues. The CDR3 protein is CASSTPTGYSNQPQHF. The CDR3 DNA is TGTGCCAGTAGTACCCCGACAGGGTATAGCAATCAGCCCCAGCATTTT.

This clone showed up just once. The J gene is TRBJ1-2, the V gene TRBV11-2, with D uncertain. Germline values: CDR1 SGHAT, CDR2 FQNNGV. The CDR3 contains 13 residues. Trimming removed 0 bases from V and 4 bases from J, with 6 bases in between. The CDR3 sequence is CASSLESGYGYTF. DNA of the CDR3: TGTGCCAGCAGCTTAGAGAGCGGCTATGGCTACACCTTC.

V usage is TRBV20-1 and J usage is TRBJ1-5; no definite D call. The CDR3 extends over 14 amino acids. V dropped 3 bases and J dropped 3 bases, with 12 bases sitting between them. Germline loops: CDR1 DFQATT, CDR2 SNEGSKA (reference sequence). The CDR3: CSASQASINQPQHF. CDR3 DNA: TGCAGTGCTAGTCAGGCCAGCATCAATCAGCCCCAGCATTTT.

This clone was counted between two and nine times. This sequence joins TRBV10-2 and TRBJ1-2; tentatively, D is TRBD1 (6 bases). The CDR3 runs 15 residues. The V gene lost 6 bases and the J gene lost 2 bases, with 16 bases spanning the gap. Germline CDR1 WSHSY, CDR2 SAAADI. DNA for the CDR3: TGCGCCAGCAGCTCTAACAGGGATAGAAACTATGGCTACACCTTC. Its translation is CASSSNRDRNYGYTF.

This chain joins TRBV5-1 and TRBJ1-6; 7 bases fit TRBD1. CDR3 size: 15 residues. Germline V gives CDR1 SGHRS, CDR2 YFSETQ. Trimming cost V 4 bases and J 3 bases; bases outside gene matches: 4. The CDR3 sequence is CASSPRDSYNSPLHF. CDR3 nucleotides: TGCGCCAGCAGCCCCCGGGACAGCTATAATTCACCCCTCCACTTT.

V and J are TRBV28 and TRBJ2-7; D perhaps matches TRBD2 (5 bases). Trimming cost V 8 bases and J 0 bases, with 20 bases left between them. From germline, CDR1 is MDHEN and CDR2 SYDVKM. The CDR3 contains 16 residues. The CDR3, as DNA: TGTGCCAGCCACGCCCCGGGGTCCTCGAACTCCTACGAGCAGTACTTC. Translated: CASHAPGSSNSYEQYF.

The chain employs TRBV7-9 and TRBJ1-2; a weak D match, TRBD1 (5 bases). The CDR3 length is 15 residues. In germline, CDR1 is SEHNR, CDR2 FQNEAQ (reference sequence). Trimming shortened V by 7 bases and J by 2 bases, and 17 bases separated the two germline ends. DNA of the CDR3: TGTGCCAGCACCACCCCAGGCGGGGGGAACTATGGCTACACCTTC. This codes for CASTTPGGGNYGYTF.

This clone was seen only a few times. V is TRBV27 and J is TRBJ1-2, with TRBD1 as a possible D gene (5 bases). The length of the CDR3 is 15 residues. The V end was cut by 6 bases, the J end by 8 bases, with 22 bases between. Germline assignment: CDR1 MNHEY and CDR2 SMNVEV (reference sequence). CDR3 protein: CASSSPSAGFGGYTF. For the CDR3, the DNA is TGTGCCAGCAGCTCCCCCTCGGCAGGGTTTGGAGGCTACACCTTC.